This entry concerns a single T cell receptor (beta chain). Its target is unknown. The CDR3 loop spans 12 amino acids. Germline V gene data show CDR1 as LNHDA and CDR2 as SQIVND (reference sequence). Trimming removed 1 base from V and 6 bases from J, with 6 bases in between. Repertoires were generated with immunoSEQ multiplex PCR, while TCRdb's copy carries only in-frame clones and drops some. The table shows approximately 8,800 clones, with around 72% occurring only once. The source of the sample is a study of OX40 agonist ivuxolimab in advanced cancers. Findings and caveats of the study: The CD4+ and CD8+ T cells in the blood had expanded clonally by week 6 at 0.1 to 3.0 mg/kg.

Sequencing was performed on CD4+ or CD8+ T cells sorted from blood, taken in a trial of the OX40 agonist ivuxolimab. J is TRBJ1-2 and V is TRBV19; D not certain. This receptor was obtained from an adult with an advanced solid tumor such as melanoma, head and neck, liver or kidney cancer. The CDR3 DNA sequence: TGTGCCAGTAGTATAGCGCAGCATGGCTACACCTTC. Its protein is CASSIAQHGYTF. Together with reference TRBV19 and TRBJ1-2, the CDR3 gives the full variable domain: DGGITQSPKYLFRKEGQNVTLSCEQNLNHDAMYWYRQDPGQGLRLIYYSQIVNDFQKGDIAEGYSVSREKKESFPLTVTSAQKNPTAFYLCASSIAQHGYTFGSGTRLTVV.